Listed here are 26 T cell receptor beta chains from one sample, sequenced in a study of early T cells in non-severe SARS-CoV-2 infection. TCRdb re-called the 5' RACE reads through MiXCR, storing one row per CDR3 protein. The profile shows tens of thousands of distinct CDR3 sequences, roughly an eighth of them singletons. The sample comprised whole blood. These receptors came from an adult who was a healthcare worker with PCR-confirmed SARS-CoV-2 infection or an uninfected control (not recorded which).

This chain joins TRBV12-3 or TRBV12-4 and TRBJ1-2, with unresolved D. Trimming pared 1 base from V and 13 bases from J, leaving 7 bases between. The CDR3 runs to 10 residues. The CDR3 DNA reads TGTGCCAGCAGTTTAGGCCCCCTCACCTTC. It translates to CASSLGPLTF.

This clonotype was counted only a few times. This sequence joins TRBV3-1 and TRBJ1-2; D is perhaps TRBD1 (5 bases). The V and J ends lost 3 bases and 0 bases respectively, with 11 bases between them. Germline loops: CDR1 LGHDT, CDR2 YNNKEL (reference sequence). The CDR3 runs 15 residues. Written as DNA, the CDR3 is TGTGCCAGCAGCCAGAGCGGGGCGACTAACTATGGCTACACCTTC. This sequence encodes CASSQSGATNYGYTF.

This clonotype was counted ten times or more. V and J are TRBV12-3 or TRBV12-4 and TRBJ2-7; D unresolved. This CDR3 has 15 amino acids. The V end lost 3 bases, the J end lost 2 bases, and 14 bases lay between the germline ends. CDR3 sequence reads: CASSFRGRAAYEQYF. The CDR3 bases are TGTGCCAGCAGTTTCCGTGGACGGGCGGCCTACGAGCAGTACTTC.

This clonotype occurred many times. V and J are TRBV6-6 and TRBJ1-1; D may be TRBD1 (6 bases). The V end lost 0 bases, the J end lost 1 base, and 9 bases lay between the germline ends. The CDR3 extends over 15 amino acids. Germline CDR1 is MNHNY and CDR2 is SVGAGI (reference sequence). CDR3 protein: CASSYSQGPNTEAFF. The CDR3, as DNA: TGTGCCAGCAGTTACTCGCAGGGGCCGAACACTGAAGCTTTCTTT.

This clonotype has just a few counts. V is TRBV20-1 and J is TRBJ2-7, with D possibly matching TRBD1 (6 bases). Germline lookup yields CDR1 DFQATT and CDR2 SNEGSKA (reference sequence). The CDR3 sequence is 14 residues long. V gave up 6 bases and J gave up 1 base, with 16 bases separating them. This CDR3 reads CSAERRQASYEQYF. The CDR3 bases are TGCAGTGCGGAACGGAGACAGGCATCCTACGAGCAGTACTTC.

The rearrangement uses TRBV19 and TRBJ2-7, with a possible D match to TRBD2 (5 bases). V was shortened by 4 bases and J by 2 bases, with 18 bases between the two germline ends. Germline values: CDR1 LNHDA, CDR2 SQIVND (reference sequence). CDR3 size: 16 residues. CDR3 sequence: CASSTRRRREAYEQYF. The CDR3 nucleotides read TGTGCCAGTAGTACCCGCCGGCGACGGGAAGCCTACGAGCAGTACTTC.

This clonotype was detected a few times. The chain employs TRBV19 and TRBJ2-5; tentative D call: TRBD1 (6 bases). V lost 8 bases to trimming and J lost 1 base, with 11 bases between them. CDR1 LNHDA and CDR2 SQIVND come from the germline V gene (reference sequence). The CDR3 totals 13 residues. The CDR3 bases are TGTGCCAGTGCCCACAGGGCCCAAGAGACCCAGTACTTC. Its protein product is CASAHRAQETQYF.

This clonotype was detected a few times. The chain links TRBV20-1 to TRBJ1-6; D gene unclear. The CDR3 contains 13 residues. Trimming removed 3 bases from V and 8 bases from J, with 11 bases in between. In germline, CDR1 is DFQATT, CDR2 SNEGSKA (reference sequence). CDR3 sequence: CSASDERDSPLHF. The CDR3 coding sequence is TGCAGTGCTAGTGACGAGAGGGATTCACCCCTCCACTTT.

This clonotype was found many times. The gene calls are TRBV19 and TRBJ2-1; D remains ambiguous. From germline, CDR1 is LNHDA and CDR2 SQIVND (reference sequence). Trimming left V 4 bases short and J 0 bases short, with 19 bases between. CDR3 length equals 18 residues. This CDR3 is CASSTSGGYSSSYNEQFF. The DNA for the CDR3 is TGTGCCAGTAGTACATCCGGCGGTTACTCCAGCTCCTACAATGAGCAGTTCTTC. The variable domain in full, completed from reference TRBV19 and TRBJ2-1, reads DGGITQSPKYLFRKEGQNVTLSCEQNLNHDAMYWYRQDPGQGLRLIYYSQIVNDFQKGDIAEGYSVSREKKESFPLTVTSAQKNPTAFYLCASSTSGGYSSSYNEQFFGPGTRLTVL.

The chain employs TRBV5-4 and TRBJ2-3; TRBD2 matches at 10 bases. CDR3 length: 16 amino acids. CDR1 and CDR2 (germline): SGHNT, YYREEE (reference sequence). Trimming cost V 4 bases and J 3 bases; bases outside gene matches: 8. CDR3 residues: CASSRGTLAGTDTQYF. Here the CDR3 DNA reads TGTGCCAGCAGCCGTGGTACACTAGCGGGGACAGATACGCAGTATTTT.

This sequence joins TRBV7-9 and TRBJ2-5, with 11 bases that match TRBD1. The CDR3 loop spans 17 amino acids. Trimming cost V 4 bases and J 2 bases; bases outside gene matches: 9. Germline values: CDR1 SEHNR, CDR2 FQNEAQ (reference sequence). The CDR3 bases are TGTGCCAGCAGCTCGCCGCGCGGGACAGGGGGACAAGAGACCCAGTACTTC. It is translated as CASSSPRGTGGQETQYF.

This clonotype was detected many times. The gene calls are TRBV5-1 and TRBJ2-3; D is ambiguous. Germline V CDR1 and CDR2: SGHRS, YFSETQ. V was cut by 0 bases and J by 11 bases, with 13 bases left in between. The CDR3 spans 13 residues. Here the CDR3 reads CASSLAVGSGQYF. The CDR3 DNA is TGCGCCAGCAGCTTGGCGGTGGGGTCAGGGCAGTATTTT.

This clonotype showed up just a few times. This chain links TRBV7-9 with TRBJ2-2, with 9 bases lining up with TRBD2. The CDR3 has 19 amino acids. Germline-derived CDR1 and CDR2 are SEHNR and FQNEAQ (reference sequence). The ends lost 5 bases at V and 4 bases at J; junction bases unmatched: 17. CDR3 bases: TGTGCCAGCAGCCATCCGGAAGGTAGCGGGAGATGGAGCACCGGGGAGCTGTTTTTT. Its translation: CASSHPEGSGRWSTGELFF. Looking up the rest from reference TRBV7-9 and TRBJ2-2 gives the full variable domain: DTGVSQNPRHKITKRGQNVTFRCDPISEHNRLYWYRQTLGQGPEFLTYFQNEAQLEKSRLLSDRFSAERPKGSFSTLEIQRTEQGDSAMYLCASSHPEGSGRWSTGELFFGEGSRLTVL.

The chain couples TRBV9 to TRBJ2-7; TRBD2 aligns across 7 bases. This CDR3 region has 14 residues. Germline V gene lookup returns CDR1 SGDLS and CDR2 YYNGEE. The trim removed 4 bases at V and 6 bases at J, leaving 10 bases unmatched. The chain's CDR3 is CASSPRSREGEQYF. The CDR3 DNA reads as TGTGCCAGCAGCCCCCGGTCCAGGGAGGGCGAGCAGTACTTC.

This chain uses TRBV10-3 with TRBJ2-5; D may correspond to TRBD1 or TRBD2 (5 bases each). There are 16 residues in the CDR3. V gave up 0 bases and J gave up 2 bases, with 13 bases separating them. Germline assignment: CDR1 ENHRY and CDR2 SYGVKD. The CDR3 DNA sequence: TGTGCCATCAGTGAGTCCGCGTGGGGGATGCAAGAGACCCAGTACTTC. This translates into CAISESAWGMQETQYF.

The genes are TRBV27 and TRBJ2-5; the D is unclear. Trimming shortened V by 4 bases and J by 1 base, and 4 bases separated the two germline ends. The V gene's germline CDR1 is MNHEY and CDR2 SMNVEV (reference sequence). The CDR3 runs 12 residues. CDR3 sequence: CASSSIQETQYF. The CDR3 region has the DNA TGTGCCAGCAGTTCCATCCAAGAGACCCAGTACTTC.

This clonotype was seen at least ten times. The chain carries TRBV5-6 and TRBJ2-7; no reliable D call. There are 12 residues in the CDR3. Trimming stripped 0 bases from V and 6 bases from J, with 7 bases between. Germline lookup yields CDR1 SGHDT and CDR2 YYEEEE. In DNA, the CDR3 is TGTGCCAGCAGCTTGGCCATGGCCGAGCAGTACTTC. It codes for CASSLAMAEQYF.

This clonotype was picked up many times. The V gene is TRBV11-1, the J gene TRBJ1-2; D gene uncertain. The V end lost 5 bases, the J end lost 8 bases, and 18 bases lay between the germline ends. The CDR3 contains 14 residues. CDR1 and CDR2 (germline): SGHAT, FQDESV (reference sequence). The CDR3: CASSQRREAGGYTF. The CDR3 bases are TGTGCCAGCAGCCAGAGACGGGAGGCCGGGGGCTACACCTTC.

This clonotype was observed a handful of times. The V gene is TRBV20-1, the J gene TRBJ2-5; TRBD2 matches at 15 bases. Trimming removed 2 bases from V and 10 bases from J; junction bases left unmatched: 5. The length of the CDR3 is 14 residues. Germline assignment: CDR1 DFQATT and CDR2 SNEGSKA (reference sequence). CDR3 DNA: TGCAGTGCTAGACCTGGACTAGCGGGGGGGTTCCAGTACTTC. This gives the protein CSARPGLAGGFQYF.

Many counts were recorded for this clonotype. The CDR3 sequence: CASSVGGRTDTQYF. The DNA of the CDR3 is TGTGCCAGCAGCGTAGGAGGACGAACAGATACGCAGTATTTT. The V call is TRBV9, the J call TRBJ2-3; D is unclear. This CDR3 has 14 residues. CDR1 is SGDLS and CDR2 is YYNGEE in the germline V gene. Trimming took 0 bases from V and 3 from J, leaving 8 bases between them.

This clonotype has just a few counts. The V call is TRBV11-2, the J call TRBJ2-1; 9 bases are a match to TRBD2. Unmatched junction bases numbered 10, after V lost 1 base and J lost 3 bases. This CDR3 is 18 amino acids long. The germline CDR1 and CDR2 sequences are SGHAT and FQNNGV. The CDR3 reads CASSLVGLAASFYNEQFF. The CDR3 DNA is TGTGCCAGCAGCTTAGTGGGACTAGCCGCCTCATTCTACAATGAGCAGTTCTTC.

The chain joins TRBV27 to TRBJ2-7; 9 bases are a match to TRBD2. Germline CDR1 reads MNHEY; CDR2 reads SMNVEV (reference sequence). This CDR3 is built from 16 residues. J lost 9 bases, V lost 5 bases, and 17 bases had no gene match. The CDR3 bases are TGTGCCAGCAGTACTTCCCCGGGACTAGCTCCCGAGGGGCAGTACTTC. It is translated as CASSTSPGLAPEGQYF.

In this sample, this clonotype turned up a few times. The genes are TRBV10-3 and TRBJ1-2, with D hard to call. Per the germline V gene, CDR1 is ENHRY and CDR2 is SYGVKD. Trimming shortened V by 0 bases and J by 1 base, and 9 bases separated the two germline ends. This CDR3 has 15 residues. The DNA for the CDR3 is TGTGCCATCAGTGAGTCCAACAGCGGTAACTATGGCTACACCTTC. Encoded protein: CAISESNSGNYGYTF.

This clonotype was observed at least ten times. This rearrangement joins TRBV19 to TRBJ1-5; no clear D gene. Looked up from germline, CDR1 is LNHDA and CDR2 is SQIVND (reference sequence). V lost 3 bases, J lost 0 bases, and 6 bases lay in between. This CDR3 is built from 14 residues. DNA of the CDR3: TGTGCCAGTAGTATTTCTAGTAGCAATCAGCCCCAGCATTTT. Its translation: CASSISSSNQPQHF. Combining the CDR3 with reference TRBV19 and TRBJ1-5 gives the whole variable domain DGGITQSPKYLFRKEGQNVTLSCEQNLNHDAMYWYRQDPGQGLRLIYYSQIVNDFQKGDIAEGYSVSREKKESFPLTVTSAQKNPTAFYLCASSISSSNQPQHFGDGTRLSIL.

This clonotype appeared many times. The rearrangement links TRBV10-2 to TRBJ1-5; D unresolved. Germline lookup yields CDR1 WSHSY and CDR2 SAAADI. Between the trimmed V and J ends, which lost 8 bases and 9 bases, there was a span of 17 bases. The CDR3 is made up of 13 amino acids. CDR3 loop: CASGADRRLPQHF. The CDR3 coding sequence is TGCGCCAGCGGAGCAGACCGGAGGCTGCCCCAGCATTTT.

This chain links TRBV29-1 with TRBJ2-7, with D perhaps TRBD2 (5 bases). The CDR3 spans 14 residues. CDR1 and CDR2 (germline): SQVTM, ANQGSEA. V lost 3 bases and J lost 5, with 17 bases in between. CDR3 amino acids: CSVDEGDKVNEQYF. CDR3 nucleotide sequence: TGCAGCGTTGACGAGGGAGACAAGGTCAACGAGCAGTACTTC.